This T cell receptor beta chain was sequenced during a study of cytomegalovirus exposure and HLA in healthy donors. Across the whole study: Within an early data release were roughly 90 million unique TCRs drawn from HLA-typed donors. General study results and limits: Evidence from a later analysis indicated that most CMV-associated TCR beta chains looked HLA-restricted. A missense DCLRE1C variant was associated with V- and J-gene trimming of TCR beta chains in a later analysis, and an independent cohort replicated the association.

Primers included in the PCR were 60 Vbeta and 13 Jbeta primers. In the original workflow: Later work found roughly 80 million unique TCR beta chains, with roughly 11 million shared. Profiling relied on immunoSEQ multiplex PCR, and the TCRdb table lists in-frame clones only, not all of them. V, J and clone size reflect that table, while D and trimming were determined from the DNA. The repertoire holds about 160,000 clones, with 60% to 85% as singletons. Germline V gives CDR1 GTSNPN, CDR2 SVGIG (reference sequence). Trimming took 0 bases from V and 7 from J, leaving 9 bases between them. The length of the CDR3 is 12 residues. As regards this clone: No antigen is known for it.

The chain carries TRBV30 and TRBJ1-2, with D unresolved. The specimen sequenced was PBMCs. This receptor was obtained from a woman between 45 and 60 years old in good health and CMV-seropositive. As DNA, the CDR3 is TGTGCCTGGAGTGTAGGTGGGCCTGGCTACACCTTC. Translation: CAWSVGGPGYTF.